This is a list of T cell receptor beta chains from one sample in a study of T cells after yellow fever vaccination. TCRdb reanalysed the 5' RACE reads using MiXCR and keeps one entry per CDR3 protein. The sample records about 340,000 distinct CDR3 sequences, 8.7% being singletons. Here the sequenced sample was PBMCs, taken on the day of the first yellow fever vaccination. The source of these receptors is a man aged 18 to 30 who received the YFV17D yellow fever vaccine. Each CDR3 is given with its conserved first and last residue. A D gene is named only where the DNA matches it firmly. Clone size is given for some rows only: seen once, a few or many times, or a class if the clone is expanded.

d_gene,v_gene,j_gene,abundance,CDR3nt,CDR3aa
.,TRBV5-4,TRBJ2-1,.,TGTGCCAGCAGCTTGGAGGAAGCCGAGCAGTTCTTC,CASSLEEAEQFF
.,TRBV20-1,TRBJ1-2,.,TGCAGTGCTAGAACCGTCGGGACGGTCTATGGCTACACCTTC,CSARTVGTVYGYTF
TRBD2,TRBV4-2,TRBJ2-4,many,TGTGCCAGCAGCCACCCCGGGACTAGCGGGGGGACAAAAAACATTCAGTACTTC,CASSHPGTSGGTKNIQYF
TRBD1,TRBV7-2,TRBJ1-2,many,TGTGCCAGCAGCCCGCGTTACGGGACAGGAGCCTACACCTTC,CASSPRYGTGAYTF
TRBD1,TRBV19,TRBJ1-1,.,TGTGCCAGTAGCTCCGGGACAGGGACGAATGAAGCTTTCTTT,CASSSGTGTNEAFF
.,TRBV28,TRBJ1-1,few,TGTGCCAGTAATACACGGGCGAACACTGAAGCTTTCTTT,CASNTRANTEAFF
TRBD1,TRBV7-8,TRBJ1-4,many,TGTGCCAGCAGCCCTAACAGGGGGGTTACGCCAACTAATGAAAAACTGTTTTTT,CASSPNRGVTPTNEKLFF
.,TRBV5-1,TRBJ1-6,.,TGCGCCAGCAAGGATCAAGGGGGGGGCGTTTATAATTCACCCCTCCACTTT,CASKDQGGGVYNSPLHF
.,TRBV12-3/TRBV12-4,TRBJ2-3,.,TGTGCCAGCAGTCGGGGACTCAACACAGATACGCAGTATTTT,CASSRGLNTDTQYF
.,TRBV11-2,TRBJ1-1,few,TGTGCCAGCAGCTTAGATCCAGGGCAGACTGAAGCTTTCTTT,CASSLDPGQTEAFF
.,TRBV27,TRBJ1-3,many,TGTGCCAGCAGTTTACAGGGATTATCTGGAAACACCATATATTTT,CASSLQGLSGNTIYF
.,TRBV11-2,TRBJ1-2,.,TGTGCCAGCAGCTTCTCCAGCGACGGTGGGAACTATGGCTACACCTTC,CASSFSSDGGNYGYTF
TRBD1,TRBV7-9,TRBJ2-6,few,TGTGCCAGCATCTCACAACGGGACAGGGCTGGGGCCAACGTCCTGACTTTC,CASISQRDRAGANVLTF
TRBD2,TRBV7-3,TRBJ2-1,few,TGTGCCAGCAGCCTAGCGGGGGCGGGTGAGCAGTTCTTC,CASSLAGAGEQFF
.,TRBV7-9,TRBJ2-1,.,TGTGCCACCGACCCGGAGACGGGATACTACAATGAGCAGTTCTTC,CATDPETGYYNEQFF
.,TRBV5-1,TRBJ1-2,few,TGCGCCAGCAGCCCGTCAGTCTTTAACTATGGCTACACCTTC,CASSPSVFNYGYTF
TRBD1,TRBV9,TRBJ1-1,few,TGTGCCAGCAGCCTCACCCCCAGGGGGATGAACACTGAAGCTTTCTTT,CASSLTPRGMNTEAFF
.,TRBV7-2,TRBJ2-5,few,TGTGCCAGCAGCCGGGGGACGGCGGTAGAGACCCAGTACTTC,CASSRGTAVETQYF
.,TRBV5-1,TRBJ2-7,.,TGCGCCAGCAGCTTACCCGGGTTCGAGCAGTACTTC,CASSLPGFEQYF
TRBD2,TRBV25-1,TRBJ2-3,few,TGTGCCAGCAGCCCGATGGGGGGGAACCCCACAGATACGCAGTATTTT,CASSPMGGNPTDTQYF
.,TRBV6-2/TRBV6-3,TRBJ1-1,.,TGTGCCAGCAGTTACCCGAGGGGATTTGACACTGAAGCTTTCTTT,CASSYPRGFDTEAFF
.,TRBV4-2,TRBJ1-5,few,TGTGCCAGCAGCCAAGGGGATTCGGATCAGCCCCAGCATTTT,CASSQGDSDQPQHF
.,TRBV2,TRBJ2-3,.,TGTGCCAGCTCATTTTGGGACCCCACAGATACGCAGTATTTT,CASSFWDPTDTQYF
.,TRBV30,TRBJ1-1,few,TGTGCCTGGAGTGTACTTGGGGAGATGAACACTGAAGCTTTCTTT,CAWSVLGEMNTEAFF
TRBD1,TRBV7-2,TRBJ2-7,many,TGTGCCAGCAGCTTAGGACAGGGGAACGAGCAGTACTTC,CASSLGQGNEQYF
TRBD2,TRBV3-1,TRBJ2-5,few,TGTGCCAGCAGCGGGGCTAGCGGGGGCTCTCAAGAGACCCAGTACTTC,CASSGASGGSQETQYF
.,TRBV6-2/TRBV6-3,TRBJ2-3,few,TGTGCCATCCGACACATCGGAACAGATACGCAGTATTTT,CAIRHIGTDTQYF
.,TRBV11-2,TRBJ1-5,many,TGTGCCAGCAGCTCACAGAATCAGCCCCAGCATTTT,CASSSQNQPQHF
.,TRBV7-2,TRBJ1-1,many,TGTGCCAGCAGCTTAGCGATCGGAAGTAACACTGAAGCTTTCTTT,CASSLAIGSNTEAFF
.,TRBV7-3,TRBJ2-5,.,TGTGCCAGCAGCGTAGGGGTGGCGGGCGGGGAGACCCAGTACTTC,CASSVGVAGGETQYF
.,TRBV19,TRBJ2-3,.,TGTGCCAGTAGTATAGGGCAGACCGCCACAGATACGCAGTATTTT,CASSIGQTATDTQYF
.,TRBV7-8,TRBJ1-5,few,TGTGCCAGCAGCCCAGCCGGGACCCCTCATCAGCCCCAGCATTTT,CASSPAGTPHQPQHF
.,TRBV7-9,TRBJ1-2,.,TGTGCCAGCAGCTTAAGGGACGGCCAGACCTATGGCTACACCTTC,CASSLRDGQTYGYTF
.,TRBV10-3,TRBJ2-1,.,TGTGCCATCAGTGGGGGGGCTTCCAATGAGCAGTTCTTC,CAISGGASNEQFF
TRBD1,TRBV7-2,TRBJ2-5,few,TGTGCCAGCAGCTTAGCGTGGGCAGGGGGACGTGAGACCCAGTACTTC,CASSLAWAGGRETQYF
.,TRBV11-2,TRBJ1-1,many,TGTGCCAGCAGCTTTGGGGTCACTGAAGCTTTCTTT,CASSFGVTEAFF
TRBD1,TRBV6-2/TRBV6-3,TRBJ2-3,few,TGTGCCAGCAGACCGTCTCCGGGACAGAGGCCCGTCTTT,CASRPSPGQRPVF
.,TRBV6-2/TRBV6-3,TRBJ1-1,.,TGTGCCAGCAGCCTCACCGGTACGGGCGGCACTGAAGCTTTCTTT,CASSLTGTGGTEAFF
.,TRBV6-6,TRBJ1-1,.,TGTGCCAGCAGCGAAAAGGTATTTGAAGCTTTCTTT,CASSEKVFEAFF
.,TRBV19,TRBJ1-5,.,TGTGCCAGTAGGTATCTGCGACCTCATAGCAATCAGCCCCAGCATTTT,CASRYLRPHSNQPQHF
TRBD1,TRBV19,TRBJ1-5,.,TGTGCCAGTAGCCCAGGGGGTCCTCAGCCCCAGCATTTT,CASSPGGPQPQHF
.,TRBV27,TRBJ2-3,.,TGTGCCAGCAGTTTGAGGGGGGGCGTAACTAGCACAGATACGCAGTATTTT,CASSLRGGVTSTDTQYF
.,TRBV10-3,TRBJ2-3,many,TGTGCCATCAGCCCTCCCAACACAGATACGCAGTATTTT,CAISPPNTDTQYF
.,TRBV7-8,TRBJ1-5,.,TGTGCCAGCACCTCCCGGGGACAGCCCCAGCATTTT,CASTSRGQPQHF
.,TRBV7-2,TRBJ1-1,many,TGTGCCAGCAGCTTAGCTCCCGGACAGCCTGAAGCTTTCTTT,CASSLAPGQPEAFF
.,TRBV7-2,TRBJ2-2,many,TGTGCCAGCAGCTTAAAGGGGGGCGCTAACACCGGGGAGCTGTTTTTT,CASSLKGGANTGELFF
.,TRBV4-1,TRBJ2-1,many,TGCGCCAGCAGCCAACAAGATATCGGGACCAGCATCCGCAATGAGCAGTTCTTC,CASSQQDIGTSIRNEQFF